This TCR beta chain stems from a study of early stage breast cancer tumors. Germline V lookup: CDR1 MNHEY, CDR2 SMNVEV (reference sequence). V lost 5 bases and J lost 3; bases outside the gene matches: 13. This CDR3 has 17 residues. The assay was immunoSEQ multiplex PCR, and TCRdb's table has in-frame clones only and misses some. The sample lists approximately 10,000 clones, approximately 72% occurring once. This chain connects TRBV27 to TRBJ2-3; 8 bases fit TRBD1. The clonotype comes from a person in their 40s with breast cancer. Sequencing used breast tumor tissue. CDR3 in DNA: TGTGCCAGCAGTACAGCGGACAGGGCCCGATATACAGATACGCAGTATTTT. This sequence encodes CASSTADRARYTDTQYF.